This passage covers 31 T cell receptor beta chains from one sample sequenced in a study of T cell responses to AZD1222 COVID-19 vaccine. Sequenced by immunoSEQ multiplex PCR; TCRdb stores in-frame clones only, minus some. The sample yields around 140,000 clones, just over 90% seen once. Sequences were derived from peripheral blood, sampled 28 days after the second AZD1222 dose. The receptors derive from an adult who received the AZD1222 COVID-19 vaccine.

The chain couples TRBV6-1 to TRBJ1-5; D ambiguous. The CDR3 spans 15 residues. Germline CDR1 reads MNHNS; CDR2 reads SASEGT. V was trimmed by 3 bases and J by 4 bases, leaving 13 bases between them. This CDR3 is CASSDLADGNQPQHF. CDR3 in DNA: TGTGCCAGCAGTGATCTGGCGGATGGAAATCAGCCCCAGCATTTT.

This chain uses TRBV5-1 with TRBJ2-7; D is perhaps TRBD1 (5 bases). Germline assignment: CDR1 SGHRS and CDR2 YFSETQ. V was cut by 1 base and J by 2 bases, with 10 bases left in between. The CDR3 has 14 amino acids. CDR3 region: CASSLTGHTYEQYF. The CDR3 region has the DNA TGCGCCAGCAGCTTGACAGGTCACACCTACGAGCAGTACTTC.

This sequence joins TRBV9 and TRBJ2-7; no clear D. From germline, CDR1 is SGDLS and CDR2 YYNGEE. Deletions cut 1 base from V and 5 bases from J, with 13 bases between. CDR3 length: 14 amino acids. CDR3 in amino acids: CASSVTSQVHEQYF. The CDR3 DNA reads as TGTGCCAGCAGCGTAACATCCCAGGTCCACGAGCAGTACTTC.

As DNA, the CDR3 is TGTGCCAGCAGTTACTCTCGGACAGGAGCCTACGAGCAGTACTTC. This codes for CASSYSRTGAYEQYF. The chain uses TRBV6-6 and TRBJ2-7; 7 nucleotides line up with TRBD1. The CDR3 contains 15 residues. Germline-derived CDR1 and CDR2 are MNHNY and SVGAGI (reference sequence). V trimming: 0 bases; J trimming: 2 bases; junction bases outside the gene matches: 4.

This clone was found once. J is TRBJ1-5 and V is TRBV7-8, with D uncertain. The V and J ends lost 0 bases and 5 bases respectively, with 5 bases between them. Germline CDR1 and CDR2: SGHVS and FQNEAQ. This CDR3 is 13 amino acids long. The DNA for the CDR3 is TGTGCCAGCAGCTTAGCGCTGTATCAGCCCCAGCATTTT. It encodes CASSLALYQPQHF.

This rearrangement joins TRBV30 to TRBJ2-2, with unresolved D. Germline CDR1 reads GTSNPN; CDR2 reads SVGIG (reference sequence). This CDR3 spans 12 amino acids. V lost 4 bases and J lost 3, with 6 bases in between. The DNA for the CDR3 is TGTGCCTGGAAAGGGCACACCGGGGAGCTGTTTTTT. It yields the protein CAWKGHTGELFF.

V usage is TRBV3-1 (or the pseudogene TRBV3-2) and J usage is TRBJ2-7; 10 nucleotides agree with TRBD1. Germline assignment: CDR1 LGHDT and CDR2 YNNKEL (reference sequence). The CDR3 length is 14 residues. The V gene end was trimmed by 3 bases and the J gene end by 5 bases; junction bases not matched to a gene: 4. CDR3 residues: CASSQTGGFHEQYF. The CDR3 DNA is TGTGCCAGCAGCCAGACAGGGGGCTTCCACGAGCAGTACTTC.

This chain connects TRBV10-2 to TRBJ1-2; 7 bases fit TRBD1. J lost 7 bases, V lost 6 bases, and 14 bases had no gene match. Germline CDR1 reads WSHSY; CDR2 reads SAAADI. The CDR3 runs to 15 residues. CDR3 residues: CASRAPQGELFGYTF. Here the CDR3 DNA reads TGCGCCAGCAGGGCACCCCAGGGGGAGCTATTTGGCTACACCTTC.

This chain links TRBV19 with TRBJ2-1; TRBD2 agrees at 7 bases. CDR3 length: 16 residues. V was clipped by 1 base and J by 4 bases; unmatched bases: 7. The germline gives CDR1 LNHDA, CDR2 SQIVND (reference sequence). This CDR3 reads CASSIGTREGYNEQFF. CDR3 sequence (DNA): TGTGCCAGTAGTATAGGTACGAGGGAGGGGTACAATGAGCAGTTCTTC. Together with reference TRBV19 and TRBJ2-1, the CDR3 gives the full variable domain: DGGITQSPKYLFRKEGQNVTLSCEQNLNHDAMYWYRQDPGQGLRLIYYSQIVNDFQKGDIAEGYSVSREKKESFPLTVTSAQKNPTAFYLCASSIGTREGYNEQFFGPGTRLTVL.

In its sample, this clone was seen once. The chain uses TRBV27 and TRBJ2-3; D is ambiguous. Germline assignment: CDR1 MNHEY and CDR2 SMNVEV (reference sequence). CDR3 size: 13 residues. V lost 2 bases and J 3 bases, leaving 6 bases between the germline ends. This CDR3 is CASSLGDTDTQYF. CDR3 in DNA: TGTGCCAGCAGTTTAGGGGATACAGATACGCAGTATTTT.

The chain employs TRBV6-5 and TRBJ2-7; 7 bases agree with TRBD1. The CDR3 totals 13 residues. Germline CDR1 reads MNHEY; CDR2 reads SVGAGI. Germline trimming cut 5 bases from V and 5 bases from J; bases unmatched to any gene: 6. The DNA for the CDR3 is TGTGCCAGCAGTAGACAGGGTTTCCACGAGCAGTACTTC. Its translation is CASSRQGFHEQYF.

The CDR3 region is CASSFGQGDTGELFF. The CDR3 nucleotides are TGTGCCAGCAGCTTCGGACAGGGGGACACCGGGGAGCTGTTTTTT. The rearrangement links TRBV5-6 to TRBJ2-2, with 10 bases aligning to TRBD1. This CDR3 is 15 amino acids long. In germline, CDR1 is SGHDT, CDR2 YYEEEE. Trimming cost V 2 bases and J 3 bases; bases outside gene matches: 1.

This clone has only one observation. This chain joins TRBV7-9 and TRBJ2-5; D gene ambiguous. The germline V gene encodes CDR1 SEHNR and CDR2 FQNEAQ (reference sequence). Trimming cost V 2 bases and J 1 base, with 11 bases left between them. This CDR3 spans 15 amino acids. CDR3 nucleotides: TGTGCCAGCAGCTTAAGACACAACCCCCAAGAGACCCAGTACTTC. This translates into CASSLRHNPQETQYF.

The rearrangement uses TRBV6-6 and TRBJ1-1; tentative D call: TRBD1 (6 bases). V dropped 2 bases and J dropped 12 bases, with 10 bases sitting between them. This CDR3 spans 11 amino acids. Per germline, CDR1 MNHNY and CDR2 SVGAGI (reference sequence). The CDR3: CASSYDRTSFF. The CDR3 coding sequence is TGTGCCAGCAGTTACGACAGGACTTCTTTCTTT.

The chain carries TRBV7-2 and TRBJ2-3; weak D call: TRBD2 (7 bases). V dropped 1 base and J dropped 6 bases, with 14 bases sitting between them. The germline CDR1 and CDR2 sequences are SGHTA and FQGNSA. The CDR3 runs 15 residues. CDR3 sequence: CASSLGGGRADTQYF. The CDR3 DNA reads as TGTGCCAGCAGCTTAGGGGGGGGCCGAGCCGATACGCAGTATTTT.

The chain joins TRBV5-6 to TRBJ1-5; no clear D gene. The CDR3 sequence is 12 residues long. Germline CDR1 is SGHDT and CDR2 is YYEEEE. V gave up 0 bases and J gave up 7 bases, with 5 bases separating them. The CDR3 DNA sequence: TGTGCCAGCAGCTTGGGGCGCCAGCCCCAGCATTTT. Its translation is CASSLGRQPQHF. The full variable domain, in which reference TRBV5-6 and TRBJ1-5 provide the parts outside the CDR3, is DAGVTQSPTHLIKTRGQQVTLRCSPKSGHDTVSWYQQALGQGPQFIFQYYEEEERQRGNFPDRFSGHQFPNYSSELNVNALLLGDSALYLCASSLGRQPQHFGDGTRLSIL.

This clone showed up just once. The chain has TRBV28 and TRBJ2-2, with 9 bases fitting TRBD2. The CDR3 covers 15 residues. Germline V gives CDR1 MDHEN, CDR2 SYDVKM. The V and J ends lost 7 bases and 6 bases, in that order; junction bases with no gene match: 9. CDR3 in amino acids: CASKWGGREAGELFF. CDR3 in DNA: TGTGCCAGCAAGTGGGGCGGGAGGGAGGCCGGGGAGCTGTTTTTT.

The J gene is TRBJ1-2, the V gene TRBV19; the D gene is possibly TRBD1 (6 bases). V was shortened by 0 bases and J by 3 bases, with 14 bases between the two germline ends. CDR3 size: 16 residues. CDR1 and CDR2 (germline): LNHDA, SQIVND (reference sequence). The CDR3 coding sequence is TGTGCCAGTAGTATAGATGGGAACAGGGACTACTATGGCTACACCTTC. Translating gives CASSIDGNRDYYGYTF.

The DNA for the CDR3 is TGTGCCAGCAGCGCACTAGCTTCGCGTGAGCAGTTCTTC. Encoded protein: CASSALASREQFF. The chain is built from TRBV7-8 and TRBJ2-1; weak D call: TRBD2 (6 bases). Germline values: CDR1 SGHVS, CDR2 FQNEAQ. Trimming took off 5 bases at V and 9 bases at J, with 14 bases between the two ends. There are 13 residues in the CDR3.

The gene calls are TRBV21-1 and TRBJ1-6; the DNA was not compared with TRBD1, the D call given in the table. TRBV21-1 is flagged as a pseudogene. The CDR3 has 15 residues. Here the CDR3 reads CASSNRWPSDSPLHF. CDR3 sequence (DNA): TGTGCCAGCAGCAACAGGTGGCCGTCGGATTCACCCCTCCACTTT.

The chain employs TRBV19 and TRBJ1-6; 7 bases match TRBD1. Germline assignment: CDR1 LNHDA and CDR2 SQIVND (reference sequence). V was clipped by 3 bases and J by 9 bases; unmatched bases: 11. This CDR3 is 16 amino acids long. In DNA, the CDR3 is TGTGCCAGTAGTATCAGTTGGGAGGGGGCTGGTTCACCCCTCCACTTT. Protein product: CASSISWEGAGSPLHF.

J is TRBJ1-1 and V is TRBV24-1, with TRBD1 matching 7 bases. CDR1 is KGHDR and CDR2 is SFDVKD in the germline V gene. The CDR3 runs 13 residues. V trimming: 5 bases; J trimming: 6 bases; junction bases outside the gene matches: 5. CDR3 nucleotide sequence: TGTGCCACCAGTGTTCCAGGGGGGGCTGAAGCTTTCTTT. Protein sequence: CATSVPGGAEAFF.

CDR3: CAISAGFGGGFGTSGRRRYF. Here the CDR3 DNA reads TGTGCCATCAGTGCTGGGTTTGGTGGGGGGTTCGGGACTAGCGGGAGGAGAAGGTACTTC. V and J are TRBV10-3 and TRBJ2-7, with TRBD2 matching over 15 bases. CDR1 and CDR2 (germline): ENHRY, SYGVKD. V lost 4 bases to trimming and J lost 12 bases; unmatched junction nucleotides: 25. The length of the CDR3 is 20 residues.

The chain uses TRBV14 and TRBJ2-1; the match to TRBD2 covers 11 bases. Germline lookup yields CDR1 SGHDN and CDR2 FVKESK. The CDR3 sequence is 14 residues long. Unmatched junction bases numbered 4, after V lost 4 bases and J lost 8 bases. CDR3 residues: CASSRGLAVDEQFF. The CDR3 DNA reads as TGTGCCAGCAGCCGGGGACTAGCGGTCGATGAGCAGTTCTTC.

V is TRBV12-5 and J is TRBJ1-2; 8 nucleotides match TRBD1. Germline lookup yields CDR1 LGHNT and CDR2 FRNRAP. The trim removed 0 bases at V and 6 bases at J, leaving 3 bases unmatched. The CDR3 has 14 residues. This CDR3 is CASGLVTGGDGYTF. CDR3 DNA: TGTGCTAGTGGTTTGGTAACAGGGGGAGATGGCTACACCTTC. Supplemented by reference TRBV12-5 and TRBJ1-2, the full variable domain reads DARVTQTPRHKVTEMGQEVTMRCQPILGHNTVFWYRQTMMQGLELLAYFRNRAPLDDSGMPKDRFSAEMPDATLATLKIQPSEPRDSAVYFCASGLVTGGDGYTFGSGTRLTVV.

The J gene is TRBJ1-4, the V gene TRBV2; 9 bases are shared with TRBD1. V lost 8 bases and J lost 7; bases outside the gene matches: 2. This CDR3 contains 12 residues. The germline V gene has CDR1 SNHLY and CDR2 FYNNEI. In DNA form, the CDR3 reads TGTGCCAGCCGGACAGGGGTTGAAAAACTGTTTTTT. Amino acid sequence: CASRTGVEKLFF.

The rearrangement links TRBV6-5 to TRBJ2-1; D is possibly TRBD1 (6 bases). The CDR3 spans 11 residues. In germline, CDR1 is MNHEY, CDR2 SVGAGI. V shed 10 bases and J shed 7 bases, with 11 bases lying between them. As DNA, the CDR3 is TGTGCCACCACCACAGGGAATGAGCAGTTCTTC. It translates to CATTTGNEQFF.

V is TRBV18 and J is TRBJ2-7; D is undetermined. CDR3 length: 11 amino acids. The ends were cut back, 1 base at V and 4 bases at J, with 2 bases in the middle. Looked up from germline, CDR1 is KGHSH and CDR2 is LQKENI. The CDR3 DNA sequence: TGTGCCAGCTCACCACAATACGAGCAGTACTTC. This translates into CASSPQYEQYF.

The rearrangement uses TRBV10-3 and TRBJ1-2; possibly TRBD1 for D (6 bases). V shed 8 bases and J shed 4 bases, with 14 bases lying between them. Germline values: CDR1 ENHRY, CDR2 SYGVKD. CDR3 size: 13 residues. This CDR3 is CAIGAGAVYGYTF. DNA of the CDR3: TGTGCCATCGGGGCAGGGGCCGTCTATGGCTACACCTTC.

The genes are TRBV7-8 and TRBJ2-7; 9 bases align to TRBD2. The germline CDR1 and CDR2 sequences are SGHVS and FQNEAQ. J lost 4 bases, V lost 5 bases, and 9 bases had no gene match. The length of the CDR3 is 15 residues. CDR3 protein: CASSHVAGVKYEQYF. In DNA form, the CDR3 reads TGTGCCAGCAGCCACGTAGCGGGAGTAAAGTACGAGCAGTACTTC. Based on the CDR3 plus reference TRBV7-8 and TRBJ2-7, the full variable domain is GAGVSQSPRYKVAKRGQDVALRCDPISGHVSLFWYQQALGQGPEFLTYFQNEAQLDKSGLPSDRFFAERPEGSVSTLKIQRTQQEDSAVYLCASSHVAGVKYEQYFGPGTRLTVT.

The chain joins TRBV3-1 (or the pseudogene TRBV3-2) to TRBJ2-2; the D gene is possibly TRBD2 (5 bases). V dropped 1 base and J dropped 6 bases, with 6 bases sitting between them. Germline V gene sequence: CDR1 LGHDT, CDR2 YNNKEL (reference sequence). The CDR3 spans 13 residues. The CDR3 protein is CASSQGRPGELFF. Here the CDR3 DNA reads TGTGCCAGCAGCCAAGGGAGGCCCGGGGAGCTGTTTTTT.